This is a list of T cell receptor beta chains from one sample in a study of T cells expressing NK-cell markers. Following a re-call of the 5' RACE reads, TCRdb has one entry per CDR3 protein and lacks DNA. The sample holds 150,000 to 180,000 distinct CDR3 sequences. Sequencing was performed on blood T cells: a sorted CD56 or NKG2C T cell subset, CD4+ or CD8+ T cells, or bulk PBMC T cells (not recorded which). Receptors originate from a woman in her forties or fifties in good health. Both conserved end residues are part of each CDR3. Each record gives: V gene, CDR3 length, J gene, CDR3 protein.

>TRBV9|17|TRBJ2-1
CASSVGIVAGGPGEQFF
>TRBV2|15|TRBJ1-5
CASRPGQQRNQPQHF
>TRBV7-8|15|TRBJ1-5
CASSLKGSWKGPQHF
>TRBV24-1|15|TRBJ1-2
CATSDPWGSGYGYTF
>TRBV27|13|TRBJ2-2
CASTGTATGELFF
>TRBV5-1|13|TRBJ1-3
CASRINSGNTIYF
>TRBV7-9|15|TRBJ2-1
CASSLGTGVDNEQFF
>TRBV20-1|13|TRBJ2-7
CSATDRVGYEQYF
>TRBV27|13|TRBJ1-6
CASSFPGRAPLHF
>TRBV13|13|TRBJ2-2
CASSLYSTGELFF
>TRBV27|15|TRBJ1-5
CASSTVRTGSQPQHF
>TRBV12-5|15|TRBJ2-7
CASASLLGGKYEQYF
>TRBV7-6|13|TRBJ1-5
CASQQGANQPQHF
>TRBV11-2|14|TRBJ2-5
CASSSRDRVETQYF
>TRBV10-2|16|TRBJ2-2
CASREKTSGYTGELFF
>TRBV10-3|13|TRBJ1-3
CAIGAGSGNTIYF